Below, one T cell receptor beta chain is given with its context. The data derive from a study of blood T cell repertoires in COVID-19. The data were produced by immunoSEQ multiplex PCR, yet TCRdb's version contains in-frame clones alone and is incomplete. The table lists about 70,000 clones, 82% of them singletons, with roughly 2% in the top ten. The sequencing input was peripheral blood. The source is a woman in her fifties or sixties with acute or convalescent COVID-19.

The CDR3 nucleotides are TGTGCCAGCAGCCAGCCGGGAGCGGGACTAGCGGGGGCCAACCGCTACACCAGAGATACGCAGTATTTT. Its protein is CASSQPGAGLAGANRYTRDTQYF. The gene calls are TRBV3-1 (or the pseudogene TRBV3-2) and TRBJ2-3, with TRBD2 matching 14 bases. This CDR3 comprises 23 residues. Germline values: CDR1 LGHDT, CDR2 YNNKEL (reference sequence). V shed 3 bases, J shed 5 bases, and the junction held 25 bases outside the gene matches.